The 10 T cell receptor beta chains listed next were all sequenced from one sample in a study of blood T cell repertoires in COVID-19. The repertoire was sequenced with immunoSEQ multiplex PCR; TCRdb's copy has only in-frame clones and lacks some. Of more than 250,000 clones listed, around 85% were seen once; the top ten hold 4.5% to 6%. The sequencing input was peripheral blood. Receptor source: a man over 45 with active or convalescent COVID-19.

The genes are TRBV18 and TRBJ2-7, with D maybe TRBD1 (5 bases). Trimming removed 3 bases at V and 4 bases at J, with 16 bases between. The germline V gene encodes CDR1 KGHSH and CDR2 LQKENI. The CDR3 contains 15 residues. In nucleotides, the CDR3 is TGTGCCAGCTCACCTGGGGCAGAGAACCTTTACGAGCAGTACTTC. Its translation: CASSPGAENLYEQYF.

The chain is built from TRBV2 and TRBJ2-2; 8 bases match TRBD1. Germline CDR1 is SNHLY and CDR2 is FYNNEI. This CDR3 spans 15 amino acids. The trim removed 9 bases at V and 0 bases at J, leaving 6 bases unmatched. The CDR3 sequence: CASHSGGANTGELFF. DNA of the CDR3: TGTGCCAGTCATTCAGGGGGCGCGAACACCGGGGAGCTGTTTTTT.

V gene TRBV27 combines with J gene TRBJ2-3; D unresolved. Trimming cost V 1 base and J 7 bases, with 15 bases left between them. There are 15 residues in the CDR3. The germline gives CDR1 MNHEY, CDR2 SMNVEV (reference sequence). The CDR3 DNA follows: TGTGCCAGCAGTTTATTGAGCGACCTTACAAATACGCAGTATTTT. It codes for CASSLLSDLTNTQYF.

This chain connects TRBV10-1 to TRBJ2-7; 9 positions agree with TRBD2. Germline CDR1 WNHNN, CDR2 SYGVQD (reference sequence). The CDR3 covers 15 residues. J gave up 6 bases and V 2 bases, and 8 bases lay outside the gene matches. The CDR3 here is CASSEVLAGKGEQYF. Here the CDR3 DNA reads TGCGCCAGCAGTGAGGTTCTAGCGGGAAAGGGCGAGCAGTACTTC.

The chain couples TRBV27 to TRBJ2-7, with a weak D call TRBD2 (5 bases). Per germline, CDR1 MNHEY and CDR2 SMNVEV (reference sequence). This CDR3 has 15 amino acids. V shed 0 bases and J shed 2 bases, with 11 bases lying between them. The CDR3 nucleotides read TGTGCCAGCAGTTTATCAGGAGGCACCCCCTACGAGCAGTACTTC. Translating gives CASSLSGGTPYEQYF.

The chain is built from TRBV18 and TRBJ1-1; D is ambiguous. Germline V gene sequence: CDR1 KGHSH, CDR2 LQKENI. The V gene lost 0 bases and the J gene lost 5 bases, with 13 bases spanning the gap. This CDR3 has 15 residues. For the CDR3, the DNA is TGTGCCAGCTCACCACCTGGGTCGGGAGGGACTGAAGCTTTCTTT. This encodes CASSPPGSGGTEAFF.

This chain uses TRBV7-6 with TRBJ2-5; 9 nucleotides match TRBD1. Germline CDR1 is SGHVS and CDR2 is FNYEAQ. V shed 7 bases, J shed 4 bases, and the junction held 7 bases outside the gene matches. CDR3 length: 14 residues. The CDR3 DNA sequence: TGTGCCAGCAAAAAGGGGACAGGGCGAGAGACCCAGTACTTC. Protein product: CASKKGTGRETQYF. Drawing the rest from reference TRBV7-6 and TRBJ2-5, the complete variable domain is GAGVSQSPRYKVTKRGQDVALRCDPISGHVSLYWYRQALGQGPEFLTYFNYEAQQDKSGLPNDRFSAERPEGSISTLTIQRTEQRDSAMYRCASKKGTGRETQYFGPGTRLLVL.

This clone was seen more than once but under ten times. The CDR3 coding sequence is TGTGCCAGCTCACTTCCCAGGGTTGGCACTGAAGCTTTCTTT. Translated, it gives CASSLPRVGTEAFF. This chain uses TRBV18 with TRBJ1-1; tentatively, D is TRBD1 (5 bases). V lost 4 bases and J 4 bases, leaving 13 bases between the germline ends. The CDR3 loop spans 14 amino acids. Germline V CDR1 and CDR2: KGHSH, LQKENI.

CDR3 sequence (DNA): TGTGCCAGCAGTTTACCCGGAGGTGGGATAGATGAAGCTTTCTTT. Encoded protein: CASSLPGGGIDEAFF. V usage is TRBV28 and J usage is TRBJ1-1; D not certain. The CDR3 length is 15 residues. V was shortened by 2 bases and J by 7 bases, with 17 bases between the two germline ends. CDR1 MDHEN and CDR2 SYDVKM come from the germline V gene.

The chain links TRBV5-1 to TRBJ2-7; 7 bases fit TRBD1. This CDR3 is built from 12 residues. Germline trimming cut 4 bases from V and 8 bases from J; bases unmatched to any gene: 6. CDR1 and CDR2 (germline): SGHRS, YFSETQ. This CDR3 is CASSTNRGKQYF. The CDR3 bases are TGCGCCAGCAGCACGAACAGGGGTAAGCAGTACTTC.